The sample holds many counts of the clone carrying this TCR beta chain. Researchers amplified the TCR beta CDR3 regions from RNA transcripts. The HTBI primer set was used in a first-round RT-PCR of the TCR CDR3. TCRdb redid the calling of the multiplex PCR reads with MiXCR, one entry per CDR3 protein. This table holds about 560,000 distinct CDR3 sequences, 14% found once. The data belong to a study of T cells in Graves' hyperthyroidism and ophthalmopathy. Germline V gene lookup returns CDR1 LGHDT and CDR2 YNNKEL (reference sequence). V lost 0 bases to trimming and J lost 5 bases, with 5 bases between them. There are 13 residues in the CDR3.

This receptor was taken from a woman aged 40 to 55 with Graves' hyperthyroidism. V is TRBV3-1 and J is TRBJ1-5, with no clear D. The material sequenced was blood. CDR3 in DNA: TGTGCCAGCAGCCAAGATTACCATCAGCCCCAGCATTTT. Translating gives CASSQDYHQPQHF.